Listed here are 10 T cell receptor beta chains from one sample, sequenced in a study of T cell responses to AZD1222 COVID-19 vaccine. Profiling relied on immunoSEQ multiplex PCR, and the TCRdb table lists in-frame clones only, not all of them. The data contain tens of thousands of clones, more than 60% of them seen just once; the ten biggest clones take up around 7%. Source: peripheral blood, taken on day 0 of AZD1222 vaccination. The receptors here all came from an adult in good health.

The chain couples TRBV7-9 to TRBJ2-1; D gene uncertain. Germline V CDR1 and CDR2: SEHNR, FQNEAQ (reference sequence). The CDR3 is 13 residues long. V was trimmed by 2 bases and J by 8 bases, leaving 10 bases between them. The CDR3 DNA is TGTGCCAGCAGCTTAATTGGTTCCGATGAGCAGTTCTTC. Translating gives CASSLIGSDEQFF.

This chain joins TRBV6-5 and TRBJ1-2; TRBD1 might be the D (6 bases). Trimming cost V 0 bases and J 4 bases, with 12 bases left between them. The CDR3 spans 15 residues. Germline CDR1 is MNHEY and CDR2 is SVGAGI. The CDR3 DNA follows: TGTGCCAGCAGTTACTCTCAGGACAGCGCCTATGGCTACACCTTC. It is translated as CASSYSQDSAYGYTF.

V gene TRBV27 combines with J gene TRBJ2-6, with D perhaps matching TRBD1 or TRBD2 (5 bases each). The CDR3 contains 16 residues. V lost 10 bases and J lost 0, with 16 bases in between. Germline loops: CDR1 MNHEY, CDR2 SMNVEV (reference sequence). CDR3 nucleotide sequence: TGTGCCATCCCAAGGGGACGGATCTCTGGGGCCAACGTCCTGACTTTC. Encoded protein: CAIPRGRISGANVLTF.

V gene TRBV28 combines with J gene TRBJ1-6; a possible D gene is TRBD1 (6 bases). V lost 2 bases and J 3 bases, leaving 11 bases between the germline ends. Germline V CDR1 and CDR2: MDHEN, SYDVKM. The CDR3 is made up of 16 amino acids. The CDR3, as DNA: TGTGCCAGCAGTTTACTGGAGGGGGTCTATAATTCACCCCTCCACTTT. Residues: CASSLLEGVYNSPLHF.

The rearrangement uses TRBV19 and TRBJ2-3; D remains ambiguous. The CDR3 spans 15 residues. Germline values: CDR1 LNHDA, CDR2 SQIVND (reference sequence). The V gene lost 6 bases and the J gene lost 0 bases, with 13 bases spanning the gap. CDR3 sequence reads: CASSSEHSSTDTQYF. CDR3 DNA sequence: TGTGCCAGTAGCTCGGAACATTCTAGCACAGATACGCAGTATTTT.

This clone was counted a few times. The chain couples TRBV19 to TRBJ1-1, with TRBD1 matching over 9 bases. CDR1 is LNHDA, CDR2 SQIVND, per germline (reference sequence). The ends lost 7 bases at V and 1 base at J; junction bases unmatched: 7. This CDR3 is built from 15 residues. In DNA form, the CDR3 reads TGTGCCAGTACTCGGACAGGGGAAGGGAACACTGAAGCTTTCTTT. Its protein is CASTRTGEGNTEAFF. Supplemented by reference TRBV19 and TRBJ1-1, the full variable domain reads DGGITQSPKYLFRKEGQNVTLSCEQNLNHDAMYWYRQDPGQGLRLIYYSQIVNDFQKGDIAEGYSVSREKKESFPLTVTSAQKNPTAFYLCASTRTGEGNTEAFFGQGTRLTVV.

The rearrangement uses TRBV21-1 and TRBJ1-2; the table's D gene call, TRBD1, was not cross checked with the DNA. TRBV21-1 is listed as a pseudogene. CDR3 length: 16 residues. CDR3 protein: CASSARDRAHNYGYTF. Written as DNA, the CDR3 is TGTGCCAGCAGCGCCCGGGACAGGGCGCATAACTATGGCTACACCTTC.

The chain is built from TRBV28 and TRBJ1-1, with 8 bases lining up with TRBD1. V trimming: 7 bases; J trimming: 6 bases; junction bases outside the gene matches: 16. Germline values: CDR1 MDHEN, CDR2 SYDVKM. The CDR3 spans 16 residues. The CDR3, as DNA: TGTGCCAGCAAGGCCGTCATCGCAGGGGGCGACGCTGAAGCTTTCTTT. Protein sequence: CASKAVIAGGDAEAFF.

This clone has ten or more counts. V and J are TRBV28 and TRBJ2-7, with 13 bases identical to TRBD2. Germline V gives CDR1 MDHEN, CDR2 SYDVKM. V dropped 6 bases and J dropped 2; count of bases not matched to a gene: 4. The CDR3 spans 15 residues. CDR3 DNA: TGTGCCAGCAGCGAGGGACTAGCGGGAACCTACGAGCAGTACTTC. Translation: CASSEGLAGTYEQYF.

This chain connects TRBV2 to TRBJ2-1, with 7 bases fitting TRBD2. Trimming removed 7 bases from V and 10 bases from J; junction bases left unmatched: 7. Germline CDR1 SNHLY, CDR2 FYNNEI. The CDR3 extends over 12 amino acids. The CDR3 loop is CASIRAGDEQFF. The CDR3 DNA follows: TGTGCCAGCATTAGGGCGGGAGACGAGCAGTTCTTC. The full variable domain, in which reference TRBV2 and TRBJ2-1 provide the parts outside the CDR3, is EPEVTQTPSHQVTQMGQEVILRCVPISNHLYFYWYRQILGQKVEFLVSFYNNEISEKSEIFDDQFSVERPDGSNFTLKIRSTKLEDSAMYFCASIRAGDEQFFGPGTRLTVL.